This is a list of T cell receptor beta chains from one sample in a study of blood T cell repertoires in COVID-19. Repertoires were generated with immunoSEQ multiplex PCR, while TCRdb's copy carries only in-frame clones and drops some. This sample carries about 300,000 clones, roughly 86% of them seen once, and the ten largest clones take 1.5% to 2%. Material for sequencing was peripheral blood. These receptor sequences come from a woman aged 30 to 39 with COVID-19, enrolled during active disease. Both conserved end residues are part of each CDR3. Each record gives: clone size, D gene, J gene, V gene, CDR3 DNA, CDR3 protein. D genes are given only for firm matches. Some rows mark clone size as missing; the rest say once, few, many or name a class of expanded clone.

abundance: .
d_gene: .
j_gene: TRBJ2-3
v_gene: TRBV3-1/TRBV3-2
CDR3nt: TGTGCCAGCAGCATACTAAACACAGATACGCAGTATTTT
CDR3aa: CASSILNTDTQYF

abundance: few
d_gene: .
j_gene: TRBJ1-1
v_gene: TRBV12-3/TRBV12-4
CDR3nt: TGTGCCACAGGATCCCTCACTGAAGCTTTCTTT
CDR3aa: CATGSLTEAFF

abundance: .
d_gene: TRBD2
j_gene: TRBJ2-7
v_gene: TRBV30
CDR3nt: TGTGCCTGGAGTGCTGGTAGCGGGGGCTACGAGCAGTACTTC
CDR3aa: CAWSAGSGGYEQYF

abundance: .
d_gene: TRBD2
j_gene: TRBJ2-7
v_gene: TRBV19
CDR3nt: TGTGCCAGTAGTATGGGACTAGACAACTACGAGCAGTACTTC
CDR3aa: CASSMGLDNYEQYF

abundance: .
d_gene: .
j_gene: TRBJ1-2
v_gene: TRBV6-5
CDR3nt: TGTGCCAGCAGTTACGAGGGCAGTGGCTATGGCTACACCTTC
CDR3aa: CASSYEGSGYGYTF

abundance: .
d_gene: .
j_gene: TRBJ1-5
v_gene: TRBV4-3
CDR3nt: TGCGCCAGCAGCCAAGATGCGGGGGCGAGCAATCAGCCCCAGCATTTT
CDR3aa: CASSQDAGASNQPQHF

abundance: once
d_gene: .
j_gene: TRBJ1-4
v_gene: TRBV28
CDR3nt: TGTGCCAGCAGTTTTGTAGGGGTGTATGAAAAACTGTTTTTT
CDR3aa: CASSFVGVYEKLFF

abundance: few
d_gene: .
j_gene: TRBJ2-1
v_gene: TRBV4-1
CDR3nt: TGCGCCAGCAGCCACCCGTTCGAGGCTGAGCAGTTCTTC
CDR3aa: CASSHPFEAEQFF

abundance: .
d_gene: .
j_gene: TRBJ1-1
v_gene: TRBV2
CDR3nt: TGTGCCAGCGGGGCTTTGAGCACTGAAGCTTTCTTT
CDR3aa: CASGALSTEAFF

abundance: once
d_gene: TRBD2
j_gene: TRBJ2-1
v_gene: TRBV29-1
CDR3nt: TGCAGCGTCTCCGGGACTAGCGGGGTTGTTTCCTACAATGAGCAGTTCTTC
CDR3aa: CSVSGTSGVVSYNEQFF

abundance: .
d_gene: .
j_gene: TRBJ1-3
v_gene: TRBV6-1
CDR3nt: TGTGCCAGCAATTACAACTCTGGAAACACCATATATTTT
CDR3aa: CASNYNSGNTIYF

abundance: .
d_gene: TRBD1
j_gene: TRBJ2-2
v_gene: TRBV6-5
CDR3nt: TGTGCCAGCAGTTACAGGGGGCATAACACCGGGGAGCTGTTTTTT
CDR3aa: CASSYRGHNTGELFF

abundance: .
d_gene: TRBD1
j_gene: TRBJ1-3
v_gene: TRBV18
CDR3nt: TGTGCCAGCTCACCACAAGGGACAGTTGGAAACACCATATATTTT
CDR3aa: CASSPQGTVGNTIYF

abundance: .
d_gene: .
j_gene: TRBJ1-1
v_gene: TRBV18
CDR3nt: TGTGCCAGCTCCATCCAGGGGTCCGTAAGAACTGAAGCTTTCTTT
CDR3aa: CASSIQGSVRTEAFF

abundance: many
d_gene: TRBD1
j_gene: TRBJ2-1
v_gene: TRBV5-6
CDR3nt: TGTGCCAGCAGCCGAGACAGGGCCCCTGGGGATGAGCAGTTCTTC
CDR3aa: CASSRDRAPGDEQFF

abundance: .
d_gene: .
j_gene: TRBJ1-2
v_gene: TRBV4-3
CDR3nt: TGCGCCAGCAGCCAAGTGGTAGTAGGAGGCTATGGCTACACCTTC
CDR3aa: CASSQVVVGGYGYTF

abundance: .
d_gene: .
j_gene: TRBJ2-4
v_gene: TRBV27
CDR3nt: TGTGCCAGCAGTCCAGGGTTTGCCAAAAACATTCAGTACTTC
CDR3aa: CASSPGFAKNIQYF

abundance: .
d_gene: .
j_gene: TRBJ2-1
v_gene: TRBV24-1
CDR3nt: TGTGCCACCAGTGATACGGACAGATACTCCTACAATGAGCAGTTCTTC
CDR3aa: CATSDTDRYSYNEQFF

abundance: .
d_gene: .
j_gene: TRBJ2-7
v_gene: TRBV30
CDR3nt: TGTGCCTGGAGTGTACGGCTACTAGACTACGAGCAGTACTTC
CDR3aa: CAWSVRLLDYEQYF

abundance: .
d_gene: TRBD1
j_gene: TRBJ1-2
v_gene: TRBV5-6
CDR3nt: TGTGCCAGCAGTATGACAGGGGCGGCGAGGGGCTACACCTTC
CDR3aa: CASSMTGAARGYTF

abundance: .
d_gene: TRBD1
j_gene: TRBJ1-2
v_gene: TRBV5-1
CDR3nt: TGCGCCAGCAGCCTGGGACAGCCTAACTATGGCTACACCTTC
CDR3aa: CASSLGQPNYGYTF

abundance: .
d_gene: TRBD2
j_gene: TRBJ2-7
v_gene: TRBV7-2
CDR3nt: TGTGCCAGCAGCTTAGGGACTGGCGGGAGGGAGCAGTACTTC
CDR3aa: CASSLGTGGREQYF

abundance: .
d_gene: TRBD2
j_gene: TRBJ2-3
v_gene: TRBV5-6
CDR3nt: TGTGCCAGCAGCTTGGGACTAGCGCGGAACTTATTT
CDR3aa: CASSLGLARNLF